One and the same sample provided the 3 T cell receptor beta chains below, sequenced in a study of blood T cell repertoires in COVID-19 (dated by TCRdb to the early 2020s). Receptor libraries were prepared by the immunoSEQ multiplex PCR assay. Drawn from immuneACCESS, this table holds only the in-frame rearrangements with V and J called that TCRdb kept. Clones are partly lost; checked studies trace under half to an unresolved V gene and leave the rest unexplained. This sample gives 200,000 to 250,000 clones in total; about 85% of them show up just once. 12% of the sample rests with the top ten. Specimen: peripheral blood. These receptors all come from a woman in her late teens or twenties who had recovered from COVID-19.

The chain joins TRBV11-2 to TRBJ2-1; 7 bases match TRBD2. V gave up 5 bases and J gave up 9 bases; unmatched junction bases: 7. This CDR3 spans 13 amino acids. Germline CDR1 reads SGHAT; CDR2 reads FQNNGV. The CDR3 region has the DNA TGTGCCAGCAGCGTAAGACTAGCACCTGAGCAGTTCTTC. Translation: CASSVRLAPEQFF.

This chain connects TRBV4-3 to TRBJ1-5, with D hard to call. The germline V gene has CDR1 LGHNA and CDR2 YSLEER. Trimming left V 0 bases short and J 6 bases short, with 9 bases between. CDR3 length equals 14 residues. The CDR3 sequence is CASSQDTGSQPQHF. DNA for the CDR3: TGCGCCAGCAGCCAAGATACGGGGTCTCAGCCCCAGCATTTT.

This chain joins TRBV4-1 and TRBJ2-1; 14 nucleotides agree with TRBD2. The CDR3 is 15 amino acids. CDR1 is MGHRA, CDR2 YSYEKL, per germline. With V trimmed by 4 bases and J by 7 bases, 3 bases remained unmatched. The CDR3 reads CASSPRTSGRNEQFF. The DNA of the CDR3 is TGCGCCAGCAGCCCCCGGACTAGCGGGAGGAATGAGCAGTTCTTC.